This TCR beta chain was obtained from a study of human T cells and chemical hapten exposure. Background on the study: Across its roughly 24 weeks, the study gave patients weekly diphenylcyclopropenone doses to the scalp. Study-level points and caveats: Expanded TCRs formed significantly more large CDR3 similarity clusters than controls. The study found that DPC sensitization did not change TCRs above 1 in 1000 frequency.

As to this clonotype: Its specificity is unknown.

The CDR3 is 15 residues long. V lost 2 bases, J lost 2 bases, and 9 bases lay in between. Germline loops: CDR1 MNHEY, CDR2 SVGAGI. The library gave individual cDNA molecules unique molecular identifiers. TCRdb re-called the RACE reads with MiXCR, one entry per CDR3 protein. This sample has around 160,000 distinct CDR3 sequences, with 13% to 15% found just once. The sample's time point: patch test 1, 2 weeks after DPC sensitization. The treatment denotes: therapeutic diphenylcyclopropenone sensitization with weekly scalp DPC. This TCR was recovered from a woman in her twenties or thirties with alopecia areata. Some clones in this sample may be carry-over from other donors' samples. Sequences were derived from whole blood, sampled in connection with sensitization to the hapten diphenylcyclopropenone (DPC). The V gene is TRBV6-5, the J gene TRBJ2-2; the D gene is possibly TRBD2 (6 bases). The CDR3 sequence: CASSYGGTNTGELFF. The CDR3 nucleotides read TGTGCCAGCAGTTACGGGGGGACTAACACCGGGGAGCTGTTTTTT.